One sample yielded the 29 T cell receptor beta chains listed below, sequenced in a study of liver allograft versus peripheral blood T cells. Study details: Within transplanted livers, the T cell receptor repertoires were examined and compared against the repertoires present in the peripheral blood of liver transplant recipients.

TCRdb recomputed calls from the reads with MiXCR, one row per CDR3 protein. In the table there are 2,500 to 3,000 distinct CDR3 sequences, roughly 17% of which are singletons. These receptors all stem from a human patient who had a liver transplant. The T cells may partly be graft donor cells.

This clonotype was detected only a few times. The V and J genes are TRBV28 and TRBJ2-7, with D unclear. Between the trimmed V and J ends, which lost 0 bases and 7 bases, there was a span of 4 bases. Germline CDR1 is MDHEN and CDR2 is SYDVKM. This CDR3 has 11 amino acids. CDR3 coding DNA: TGTGCCAGCAGTTTATGGGAGGAGCAGTACTTC. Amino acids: CASSLWEEQYF.

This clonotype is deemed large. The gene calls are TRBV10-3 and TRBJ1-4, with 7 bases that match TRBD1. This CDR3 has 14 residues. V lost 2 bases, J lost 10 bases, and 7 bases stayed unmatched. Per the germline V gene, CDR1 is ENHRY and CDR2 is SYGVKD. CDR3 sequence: CAISEGDSLGKLFF. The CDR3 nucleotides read TGTGCCATCAGTGAGGGGGACAGTTTAGGAAAACTGTTTTTT.

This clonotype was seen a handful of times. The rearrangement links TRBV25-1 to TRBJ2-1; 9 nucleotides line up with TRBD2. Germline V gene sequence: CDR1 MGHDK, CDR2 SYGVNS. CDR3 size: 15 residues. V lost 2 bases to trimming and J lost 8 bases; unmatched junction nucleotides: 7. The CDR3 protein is CASSEPSGTSYEQFF. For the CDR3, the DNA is TGTGCCAGCAGTGAACCCTCCGGGACTAGCTATGAGCAGTTCTTC.

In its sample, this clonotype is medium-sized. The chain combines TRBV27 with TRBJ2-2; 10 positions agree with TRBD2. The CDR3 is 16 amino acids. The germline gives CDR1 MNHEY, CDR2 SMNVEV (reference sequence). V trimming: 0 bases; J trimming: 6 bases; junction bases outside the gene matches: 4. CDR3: CASSLSSGRVPGELFF. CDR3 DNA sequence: TGTGCCAGCAGTTTATCAAGCGGGAGGGTGCCCGGGGAGCTGTTTTTT.

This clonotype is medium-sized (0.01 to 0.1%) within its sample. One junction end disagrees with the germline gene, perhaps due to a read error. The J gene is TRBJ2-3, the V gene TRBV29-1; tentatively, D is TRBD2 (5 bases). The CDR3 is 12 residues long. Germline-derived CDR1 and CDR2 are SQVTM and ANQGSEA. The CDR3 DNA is TGCAGCGGCGGAGGCCGCACGGATACGCAGTATTTT. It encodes CSGGGRTDTQYF.

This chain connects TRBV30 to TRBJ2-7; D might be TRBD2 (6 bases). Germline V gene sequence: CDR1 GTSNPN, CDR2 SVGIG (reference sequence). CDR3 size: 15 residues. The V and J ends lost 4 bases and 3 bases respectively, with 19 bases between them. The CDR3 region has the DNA TGTGCCTGGAATAAGGGGCGGAACGGGGGCTACGAGCAGTACTTC. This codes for CAWNKGRNGGYEQYF.

The CDR3 spells CASTAGSGNTEAFF. In nucleotides, the CDR3 is TGTGCCAGCACGGCGGGGTCGGGGAACACTGAAGCTTTCTTT. The genes are TRBV6-5 and TRBJ1-1; D is unresolved. V dropped 7 bases and J dropped 1 base, with 13 bases sitting between them. The CDR3 consists of 14 residues. Germline V gene sequence: CDR1 MNHEY, CDR2 SVGAGI.

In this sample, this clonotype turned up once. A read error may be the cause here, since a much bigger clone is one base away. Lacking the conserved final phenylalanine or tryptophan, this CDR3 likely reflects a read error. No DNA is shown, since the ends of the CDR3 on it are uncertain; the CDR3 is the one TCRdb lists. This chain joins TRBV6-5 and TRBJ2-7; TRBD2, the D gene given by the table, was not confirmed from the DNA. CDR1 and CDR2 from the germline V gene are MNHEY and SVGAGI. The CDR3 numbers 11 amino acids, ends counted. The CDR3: CASSEEGKGRY.

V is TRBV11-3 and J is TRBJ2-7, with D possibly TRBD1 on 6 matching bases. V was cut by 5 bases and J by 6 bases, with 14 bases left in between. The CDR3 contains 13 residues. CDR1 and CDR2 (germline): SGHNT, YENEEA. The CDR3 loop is CASSTGQFSEQYF. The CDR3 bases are TGTGCCAGCAGCACCGGACAGTTTTCCGAGCAGTACTTC.

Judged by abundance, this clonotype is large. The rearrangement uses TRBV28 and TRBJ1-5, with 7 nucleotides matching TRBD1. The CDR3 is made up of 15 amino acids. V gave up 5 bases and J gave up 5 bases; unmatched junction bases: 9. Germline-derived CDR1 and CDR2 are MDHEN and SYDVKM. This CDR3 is CASSVPGQLHQPQHF. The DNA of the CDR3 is TGTGCCAGCAGTGTGCCGGGACAGTTACATCAGCCCCAGCATTTT.

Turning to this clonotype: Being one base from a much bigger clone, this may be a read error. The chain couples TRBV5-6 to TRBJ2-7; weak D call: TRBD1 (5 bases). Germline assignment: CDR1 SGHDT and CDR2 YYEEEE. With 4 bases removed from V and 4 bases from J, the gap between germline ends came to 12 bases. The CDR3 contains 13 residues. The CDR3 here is CASSQMGRYEQYF. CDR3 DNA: TGTGCCAGCAGCCAAATGGGGCGGTACGAGCAGTACTTC.

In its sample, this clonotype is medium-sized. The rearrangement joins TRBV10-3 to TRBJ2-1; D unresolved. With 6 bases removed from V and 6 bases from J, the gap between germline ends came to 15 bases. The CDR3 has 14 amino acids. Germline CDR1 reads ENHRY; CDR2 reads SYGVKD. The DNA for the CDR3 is TGTGCCATCAGCCTCGAGACGCAAACCAATGAGCAGTTCTTC. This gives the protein CAISLETQTNEQFF.

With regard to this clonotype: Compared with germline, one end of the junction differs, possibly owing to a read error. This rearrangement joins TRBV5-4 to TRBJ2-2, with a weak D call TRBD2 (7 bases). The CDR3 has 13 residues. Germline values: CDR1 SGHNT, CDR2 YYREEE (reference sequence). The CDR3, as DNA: TGTGCCAGCAGATTGGGGGGGCTCGGGGAGCTGTTTTTT. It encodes CASRLGGLGELFF.

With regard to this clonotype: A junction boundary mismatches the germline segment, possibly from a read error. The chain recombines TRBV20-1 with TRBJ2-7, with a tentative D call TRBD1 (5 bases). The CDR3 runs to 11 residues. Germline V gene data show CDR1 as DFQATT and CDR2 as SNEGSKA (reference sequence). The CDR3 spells CGARLGPEQYF. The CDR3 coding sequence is TGCGGTGCTAGGTTGGGGCCCGAGCAGTACTTC.

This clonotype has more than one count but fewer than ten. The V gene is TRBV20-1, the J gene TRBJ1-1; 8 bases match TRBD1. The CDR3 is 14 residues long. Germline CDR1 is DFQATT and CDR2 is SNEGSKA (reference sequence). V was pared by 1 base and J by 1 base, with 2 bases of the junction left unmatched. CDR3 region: CSARGQGANTEAFF. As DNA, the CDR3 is TGCAGTGCTAGAGGTCAGGGGGCGAACACTGAAGCTTTCTTT.

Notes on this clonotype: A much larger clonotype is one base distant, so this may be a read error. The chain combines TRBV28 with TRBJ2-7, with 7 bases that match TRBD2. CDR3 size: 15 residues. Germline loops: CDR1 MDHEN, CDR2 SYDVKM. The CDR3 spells CVSSYGGSLTYEQYF. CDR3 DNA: TGTGTCAGCAGTTACGGCGGGAGTTTAACCTACGAGCAGTACTTC.

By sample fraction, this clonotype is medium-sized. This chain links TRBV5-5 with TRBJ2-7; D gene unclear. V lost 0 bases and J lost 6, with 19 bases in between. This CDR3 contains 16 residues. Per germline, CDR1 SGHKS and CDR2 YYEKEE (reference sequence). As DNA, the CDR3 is TGTGCCAGCAGCTTGGGTGTCGTACTTTTGGAATCCGAGCAGTACTTC. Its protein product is CASSLGVVLLESEQYF.

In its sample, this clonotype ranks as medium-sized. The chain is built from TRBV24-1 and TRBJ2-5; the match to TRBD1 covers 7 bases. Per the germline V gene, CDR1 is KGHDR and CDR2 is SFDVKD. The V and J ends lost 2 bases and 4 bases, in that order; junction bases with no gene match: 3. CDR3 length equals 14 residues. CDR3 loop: CATSDSGGGETQYF. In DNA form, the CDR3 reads TGTGCCACCAGTGATTCAGGGGGTGGAGAGACCCAGTACTTC.

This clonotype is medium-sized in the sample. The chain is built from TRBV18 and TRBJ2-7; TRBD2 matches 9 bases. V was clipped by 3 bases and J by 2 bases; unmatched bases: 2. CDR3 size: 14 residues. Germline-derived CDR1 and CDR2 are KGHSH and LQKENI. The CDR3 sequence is CASSPASGTYEQYF. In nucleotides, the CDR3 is TGTGCCAGCTCACCGGCTAGCGGGACCTACGAGCAGTACTTC.

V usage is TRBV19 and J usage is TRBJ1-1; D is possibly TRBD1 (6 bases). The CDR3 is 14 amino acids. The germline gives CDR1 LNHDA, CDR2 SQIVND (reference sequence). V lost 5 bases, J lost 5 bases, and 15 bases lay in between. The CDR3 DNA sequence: TGTGCCAGTAGTGTGGGGGGCGGAATAACTGAAGCTTTCTTT. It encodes CASSVGGGITEAFF. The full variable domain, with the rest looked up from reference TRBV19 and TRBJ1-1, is DGGITQSPKYLFRKEGQNVTLSCEQNLNHDAMYWYRQDPGQGLRLIYYSQIVNDFQKGDIAEGYSVSREKKESFPLTVTSAQKNPTAFYLCASSVGGGITEAFFGQGTRLTVV.

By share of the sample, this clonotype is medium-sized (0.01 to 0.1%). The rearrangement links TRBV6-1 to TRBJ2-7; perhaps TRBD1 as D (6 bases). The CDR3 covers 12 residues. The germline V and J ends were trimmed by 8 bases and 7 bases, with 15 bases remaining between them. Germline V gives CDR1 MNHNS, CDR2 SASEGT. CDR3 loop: CASGTRPWEQYF. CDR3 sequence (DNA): TGTGCCAGCGGGACAAGGCCCTGGGAGCAGTACTTC.

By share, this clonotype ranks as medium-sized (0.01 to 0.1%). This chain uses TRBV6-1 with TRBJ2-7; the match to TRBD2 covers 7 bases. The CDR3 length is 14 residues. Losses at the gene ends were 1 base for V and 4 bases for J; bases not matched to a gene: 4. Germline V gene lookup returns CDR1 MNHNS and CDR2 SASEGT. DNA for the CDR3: TGTGCCAGCAGTGAAGTACGGGAGGCGTACGAGCAGTACTTC. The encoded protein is CASSEVREAYEQYF.

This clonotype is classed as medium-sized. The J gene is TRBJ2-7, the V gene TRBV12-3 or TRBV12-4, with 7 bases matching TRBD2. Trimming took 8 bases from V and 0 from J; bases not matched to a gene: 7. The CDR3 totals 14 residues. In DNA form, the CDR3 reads TGTGCCAGCCGCATGTCTAGCGGCTCCTACGAGCAGTACTTC. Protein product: CASRMSSGSYEQYF.

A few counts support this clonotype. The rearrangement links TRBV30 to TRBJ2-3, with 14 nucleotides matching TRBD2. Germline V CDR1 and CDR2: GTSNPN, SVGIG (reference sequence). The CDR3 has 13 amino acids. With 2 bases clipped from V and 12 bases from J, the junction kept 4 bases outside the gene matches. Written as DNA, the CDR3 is TGTGCCTGGAGTTACGGGACTAGCGGGAGTCAGTATTTT. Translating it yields CAWSYGTSGSQYF.

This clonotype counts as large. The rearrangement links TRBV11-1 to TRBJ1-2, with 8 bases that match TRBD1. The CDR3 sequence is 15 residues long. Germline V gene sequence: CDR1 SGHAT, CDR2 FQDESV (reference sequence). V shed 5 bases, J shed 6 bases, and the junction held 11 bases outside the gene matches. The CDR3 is CASSLSGTGSDGYTF. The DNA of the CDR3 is TGTGCCAGCAGCCTCTCCGGGACAGGCTCTGATGGCTACACCTTC.

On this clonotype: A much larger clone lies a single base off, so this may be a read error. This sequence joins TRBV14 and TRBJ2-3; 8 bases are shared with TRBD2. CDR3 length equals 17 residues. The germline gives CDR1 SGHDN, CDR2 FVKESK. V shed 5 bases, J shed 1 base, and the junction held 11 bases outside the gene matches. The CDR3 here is CASSIKRGAGGTDTQYF. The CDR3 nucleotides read TGTGCCAGCAGCATCAAGAGGGGAGCGGGAGGCACAGATACGCAGTATTTT.

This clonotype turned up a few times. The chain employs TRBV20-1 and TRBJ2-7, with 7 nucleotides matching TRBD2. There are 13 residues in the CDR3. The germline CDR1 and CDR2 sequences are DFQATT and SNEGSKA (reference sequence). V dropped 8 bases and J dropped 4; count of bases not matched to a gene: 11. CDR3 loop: CSPTGGSRYEQYF. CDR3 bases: TGCAGTCCTACTGGCGGGAGTCGGTACGAGCAGTACTTC.

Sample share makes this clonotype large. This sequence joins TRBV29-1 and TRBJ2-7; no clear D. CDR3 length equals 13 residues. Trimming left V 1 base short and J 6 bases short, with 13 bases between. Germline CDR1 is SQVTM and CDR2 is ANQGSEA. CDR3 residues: CSVEGPAGGEQYF. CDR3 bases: TGCAGCGTTGAAGGGCCCGCTGGCGGCGAGCAGTACTTC.

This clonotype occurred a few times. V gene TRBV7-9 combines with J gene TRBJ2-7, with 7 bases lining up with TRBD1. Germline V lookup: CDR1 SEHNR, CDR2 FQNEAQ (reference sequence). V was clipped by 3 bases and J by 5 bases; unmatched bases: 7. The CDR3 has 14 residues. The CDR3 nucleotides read TGTGCCAGCAGCTTTTCGGGGACAGTCAACGAGCAGTACTTC. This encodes CASSFSGTVNEQYF.